The 13 T cell receptor beta chains below were found in one sample sequenced in a study of OX40 agonist ivuxolimab in advanced cancers. Sequencing used immunoSEQ multiplex PCR; TCRdb keeps in-frame clones, though not all of them. The repertoire holds roughly 72,000 clones, with over 75% as singletons. Source: CD4+ or CD8+ T cells sorted from blood, taken in a trial of the OX40 agonist ivuxolimab. Every receptor here comes from an adult with an advanced solid tumor such as melanoma, head and neck, liver or kidney cancer.

The chain is built from TRBV6-1 and TRBJ1-1; weak D call: TRBD1 (6 bases). V lost 8 bases and J lost 0, with 16 bases in between. The length of the CDR3 is 15 residues. Germline V gene data show CDR1 as MNHNS and CDR2 as SASEGT. The CDR3 region is CASSAGTTMNTEAFF. The DNA of the CDR3 is TGTGCCAGCTCGGCCGGGACAACCATGAACACTGAAGCTTTCTTT.

The table lists this clone with a few counts. The chain combines TRBV7-2 with TRBJ2-1; 10 bases align to TRBD1. After removal of 5 bases from V and 14 bases from J, the junction contained 6 bases not matched to a gene. The CDR3 spans 12 residues. Germline V gene sequence: CDR1 SGHTA, CDR2 FQGNSA. The CDR3, as DNA: TGTGCCAGCAGCCCTACCGGGACAGGGGAGTTCTTC. Translating gives CASSPTGTGEFF. Combining the CDR3 with reference TRBV7-2 and TRBJ2-1 gives the whole variable domain GAGVSQSPSNKVTEKGKDVELRCDPISGHTALYWYRQSLGQGLEFLIYFQGNSAPDKSGLPSDRFSAERTGGSVSTLTIQRTQQEDSAVYLCASSPTGTGEFFGPGTRLTVL.

A few counts support this clone. This specimen includes other DNA sequences encoding the same CDR3. The chain has TRBV6-1 and TRBJ2-6; 10 nucleotides align to TRBD2. CDR3 length: 16 residues. Germline assignment: CDR1 MNHNS and CDR2 SASEGT. V trimming: 4 bases; J trimming: 0 bases; junction bases outside the gene matches: 0. The CDR3 protein is CASSGTSGSGANVLTF. CDR3 coding DNA: TGTGCCAGCAGTGGGACTAGCGGCTCTGGGGCCAACGTCCTGACTTTC.

V and J are TRBV18 and TRBJ2-3; weak D call: TRBD2 (6 bases). Germline V CDR1 and CDR2: KGHSH, LQKENI. The CDR3 is 14 residues long. The germline V and J ends were trimmed by 4 bases and 5 bases, with 13 bases remaining between them. As DNA, the CDR3 is TGTGCCAGCTCACTTACGGGAGCGGTAGATACGCAGTATTTT. This codes for CASSLTGAVDTQYF.

This CDR3 is CASSYHPTSQDGYTF. The CDR3 coding sequence is TGCGCCAGCAGCTACCATCCTACCTCTCAAGATGGCTACACCTTC. This chain uses TRBV5-1 with TRBJ1-2; no firm D call. V was clipped by 3 bases and J by 6 bases, with 18 bases between them. The CDR3 runs to 15 residues. CDR1 and CDR2 from the germline V gene are SGHRS and YFSETQ.

The CDR3 loop is CASSVRQGSPYGYTF. Written as DNA, the CDR3 is TGTGCCAGCAGTGTACGACAGGGGTCGCCTTATGGCTACACCTTC. The rearrangement links TRBV27 to TRBJ1-2, with 8 bases matching TRBD1. CDR3 size: 15 residues. The trim removed 5 bases at V and 5 bases at J, leaving 10 bases unmatched. Germline V CDR1 and CDR2: MNHEY, SMNVEV (reference sequence).

The J gene is TRBJ1-2, the V gene TRBV4-1, with 9 bases identical to TRBD1. This CDR3 spans 16 amino acids. The germline gives CDR1 MGHRA, CDR2 YSYEKL. V dropped 3 bases and J dropped 8; count of bases not matched to a gene: 13. The DNA of the CDR3 is TGCGCCAGCAGCCATGGTTTTACAGGGGGCCGTGGGGGCTACACCTTC. It translates to CASSHGFTGGRGGYTF.

This chain links TRBV6-6 with TRBJ2-7, with 13 bases that match TRBD2. With V trimmed by 7 bases and J by 0 bases, 3 bases remained unmatched. Germline CDR1 reads MNHNY; CDR2 reads SVGAGI (reference sequence). The length of the CDR3 is 15 residues. In DNA form, the CDR3 reads TGTGCCAGCAAACTAGCGGGAGGGGGCTCCTACGAGCAGTACTTC. Translating it yields CASKLAGGGSYEQYF.

The rearrangement joins TRBV13 to TRBJ1-5; D is uncertain. V was cut by 5 bases and J by 4 bases, with 18 bases left in between. CDR3 length equals 16 residues. The germline V gene has CDR1 PRHDT and CDR2 FYEKMQ (reference sequence). CDR3 in DNA: TGTGCCAGCAGCCCGAACTCGGGCAGCAGAAATCAGCCCCAGCATTTT. Translated: CASSPNSGSRNQPQHF.

The genes are TRBV4-3 and TRBJ1-5; D is possibly TRBD1 (5 bases). Germline CDR1 LGHNA, CDR2 YSLEER. With 2 bases removed from V and 5 bases from J, the gap between germline ends came to 13 bases. The CDR3 length is 15 residues. CDR3 in DNA: TGCGCCAGCAGCCAATTTGTGGGGCGAGATCAGCCCCAGCATTTT. Protein: CASSQFVGRDQPQHF.

The chain has TRBV19 and TRBJ1-2; TRBD1 agrees at 8 bases. V dropped 9 bases and J dropped 8; count of bases not matched to a gene: 5. CDR3 size: 11 residues. The germline V gene has CDR1 LNHDA and CDR2 SQIVND (reference sequence). The CDR3 loop reads CASQQGEGYTF. The CDR3 nucleotides are TGTGCCAGCCAACAGGGGGAAGGCTACACCTTC.

The V and J genes are TRBV28 and TRBJ1-2, with TRBD1 matching over 8 bases. CDR3 size: 15 residues. CDR1 and CDR2 from the germline V gene are MDHEN and SYDVKM. Losses at the gene ends were 8 bases for V and 4 bases for J; bases not matched to a gene: 12. The CDR3 sequence is CASQGASIVSYGYTF. CDR3 DNA: TGTGCCAGCCAGGGGGCATCGATCGTATCCTATGGCTACACCTTC.

In nucleotides, the CDR3 is TGTGCCTGGACCATGCTGGAGGCCGCTTCCACCGGGGAGCTGTTTTTT. Protein sequence: CAWTMLEAASTGELFF. V and J are TRBV30 and TRBJ2-2, with D maybe TRBD2 (5 bases). Trimming left V 4 bases short and J 4 bases short, with 19 bases between. The CDR3 loop spans 16 amino acids. Germline assignment: CDR1 GTSNPN and CDR2 SVGIG (reference sequence). Full variable domain (missing parts from reference TRBV30 and TRBJ2-2): SQTIHQWPATLVQPVGSPLSLECTVEGTSNPNLYWYRQAAGRGLQLLFYSVGIGQISSEVPQNLSASRPQDRQFILSSKKLLLSDSGFYLCAWTMLEAASTGELFFGEGSRLTVL.